These 26 T cell receptor beta chains originate from one sample sequenced in a study of blood T cells in healthy people across ages. Primed by a sample-barcoded 5' primer and a J-beta primer mix, a second PCR proceeded for about 6 to 11 cycles. MiXCR, applied by TCRdb to the 5' RACE reads, yields one record per CDR3 protein. The data hold some 1.5 million distinct CDR3 sequences, with approximately 43% observed a single time. The sequencing sample was made of blood. These TCRs come from a woman aged 18 to 35 in good health.

The chain employs TRBV28 and TRBJ2-1; 13 nucleotides match TRBD2. V trimming: 5 bases; J trimming: 2 bases; junction bases outside the gene matches: 6. The V gene's germline CDR1 is MDHEN and CDR2 SYDVKM. The CDR3 is 17 amino acids. The CDR3 loop reads CASSKGLAGRPYNEQFF. Written as DNA, the CDR3 is TGTGCCAGCAGTAAGGGACTAGCGGGAAGGCCCTACAATGAGCAGTTCTTC. Variable domain in full (rest from reference TRBV28 and TRBJ2-1): DVKVTQSSRYLVKRTGEKVFLECVQDMDHENMFWYRQDPGLGLRLIYFSYDVKMKEKGDIPEGYSVSREKKERFSLILESASTNQTSMYLCASSKGLAGRPYNEQFFGPGTRLTVL.

Comment on this clonotype: Sequence at one end of the junction differs from germline and may be a read error. The V call is TRBV7-3, the J call TRBJ2-1; D ambiguous. CDR1 is SGHTA and CDR2 is FQGTGA in the germline V gene. The CDR3 runs to 15 residues. Here the CDR3 reads CASSPLGPSYKEQFF. The CDR3 coding sequence is TGTGCCAGCAGTCCTCTGGGTCCATCCTACAAGGAGCAGTTCTTC.

The V gene is TRBV28, the J gene TRBJ2-7; possibly TRBD1 for D (6 bases). CDR1 and CDR2 (germline): MDHEN, SYDVKM. CDR3 length: 15 amino acids. The V and J ends lost 3 bases and 2 bases respectively, with 14 bases between them. CDR3 nucleotides: TGTGCCAGCAGTTTGAGGACAGCCGCGACCTACGAGCAGTACTTC. The encoded protein is CASSLRTAATYEQYF. Variable domain in full (rest from reference TRBV28 and TRBJ2-7): DVKVTQSSRYLVKRTGEKVFLECVQDMDHENMFWYRQDPGLGLRLIYFSYDVKMKEKGDIPEGYSVSREKKERFSLILESASTNQTSMYLCASSLRTAATYEQYFGPGTRLTVT.

This chain links TRBV10-3 with TRBJ2-3; possibly TRBD1 for D (5 bases). This CDR3 is 17 amino acids long. V lost 0 bases and J lost 2, with 15 bases in between. Germline loops: CDR1 ENHRY, CDR2 SYGVKD. CDR3: CAISESSRGYFTDTQYF. For the CDR3, the DNA is TGTGCCATCAGTGAGTCAAGTAGGGGCTACTTCACAGATACGCAGTATTTT.

This clonotype turned up a few times. The J gene is TRBJ2-3, the V gene TRBV20-1, with D perhaps TRBD2 (5 bases). Germline loops: CDR1 DFQATT, CDR2 SNEGSKA (reference sequence). The V end was cut by 0 bases, the J end by 4 bases, with 11 bases between. The CDR3 runs to 14 residues. The DNA for the CDR3 is TGCAGTGCTAGAGAGCCACTAGAATCAGATACGCAGTATTTT. It codes for CSAREPLESDTQYF.

This chain joins TRBV10-3 and TRBJ2-3; D is ambiguous. Trimming took off 0 bases at V and 4 bases at J, with 5 bases between the two ends. CDR3 length equals 13 residues. Germline lookup yields CDR1 ENHRY and CDR2 SYGVKD. This CDR3 reads CAISESLSDTQYF. The CDR3 DNA is TGTGCCATCAGTGAGTCGCTCTCAGATACGCAGTATTTT.

The chain recombines TRBV5-4 with TRBJ2-3; 8 nucleotides line up with TRBD2. CDR3 length equals 14 residues. Trimming took 5 bases from V and 7 from J; bases not matched to a gene: 9. Germline assignment: CDR1 SGHNT and CDR2 YYREEE (reference sequence). CDR3 in amino acids: CASSDGTSRHTQYF. CDR3 bases: TGTGCCAGCAGTGATGGGACTAGTCGGCATACGCAGTATTTT.

The chain has TRBV30 and TRBJ1-1; D unclear. The CDR3 runs 14 residues. Germline CDR1 GTSNPN, CDR2 SVGIG (reference sequence). V was cut by 0 bases and J by 5 bases, with 13 bases left in between. The CDR3 DNA is TGTGCCTGGAGTGTAGGTGGAGTTCGTACTGAAGCTTTCTTT. Translating gives CAWSVGGVRTEAFF.

This clonotype appeared once. V and J are TRBV6-5 and TRBJ1-6; 7 bases are shared with TRBD1. CDR3 length: 16 amino acids. CDR1 and CDR2 (germline): MNHEY, SVGAGI. The V segment lost 8 bases and the J segment 0 bases; nucleotides outside the gene matches: 7. The CDR3 sequence: CASGQEFGSYNSPLHF. The CDR3 coding sequence is TGTGCCAGCGGACAGGAGTTTGGCTCCTATAATTCACCCCTCCACTTT.

V gene TRBV29-1 combines with J gene TRBJ2-5; possibly TRBD1 for D (5 bases). The CDR3 is 12 residues long. Germline CDR1 SQVTM, CDR2 ANQGSEA. V was trimmed by 7 bases and J by 1 base, leaving 10 bases between them. In DNA form, the CDR3 reads TGCAGCGCTTGGACAAGCCAAGAGACCCAGTACTTC. Residues: CSAWTSQETQYF.

The J gene is TRBJ1-2, the V gene TRBV12-3 or TRBV12-4; D unclear. The CDR3 is 12 residues long. Trimming shortened V by 3 bases and J by 4 bases, and 6 bases separated the two germline ends. Here the CDR3 DNA reads TGTGCCAGCAGTTTTTGCCTCTATGGCTACACCTTC. Residues: CASSFCLYGYTF.

The chain couples TRBV7-8 to TRBJ2-7; the match to TRBD2 covers 12 bases. From germline, CDR1 is SGHVS and CDR2 FQNEAQ. The CDR3 loop spans 16 amino acids. V gave up 3 bases and J gave up 6 bases; unmatched junction bases: 9. This CDR3 is CASSFTRLAGDIEQYF. The CDR3 region has the DNA TGTGCCAGCAGCTTTACCCGACTAGCGGGAGATATCGAGCAGTACTTC.

The chain joins TRBV12-3 or TRBV12-4 to TRBJ1-2; 9 nucleotides match TRBD1. CDR3 length equals 15 residues. Trimming took 6 bases from V and 2 from J; bases not matched to a gene: 7. The DNA for the CDR3 is TGTGCCAGCAGGGGAGGGACAGGGCTGAACTATGGCTACACCTTC. Its translation is CASRGGTGLNYGYTF.

This sequence joins TRBV6-1 and TRBJ2-6, with 8 bases aligning to TRBD2. This CDR3 contains 18 residues. The V and J ends lost 6 bases and 0 bases, in that order; junction bases with no gene match: 10. Germline-derived CDR1 and CDR2 are MNHNS and SASEGT. CDR3 residues: CASRKPGLGVSGANVLTF. CDR3 DNA: TGTGCCAGCAGAAAACCGGGACTAGGGGTCTCTGGGGCCAACGTCCTGACTTTC.

CDR3 in amino acids: CASSQPRLAETYNEQFF. CDR3 DNA: TGCGCCAGCAGCCAACCTCGTCTAGCGGAGACCTACAATGAGCAGTTCTTC. The V call is TRBV4-1, the J call TRBJ2-1; TRBD2 aligns across 7 bases. V dropped 2 bases and J dropped 2; count of bases not matched to a gene: 9. Germline values: CDR1 MGHRA, CDR2 YSYEKL. The CDR3 contains 17 residues.

The chain has TRBV7-2 and TRBJ1-2, with 7 bases matching TRBD1. CDR1 and CDR2 from the germline V gene are SGHTA and FQGNSA. V was clipped by 1 base and J by 4 bases; unmatched bases: 18. The CDR3 is made up of 19 amino acids. The CDR3 protein is CASSLGVQGPLYGSYGYTF. CDR3 coding DNA: TGTGCCAGCAGCTTAGGGGTACAGGGGCCTTTATATGGGTCCTATGGCTACACCTTC.

This clonotype appeared a few times. This sequence joins TRBV6-6 and TRBJ2-1; D gene uncertain. This CDR3 is 13 amino acids long. CDR1 MNHNY and CDR2 SVGAGI come from the germline V gene (reference sequence). V lost 0 bases, J lost 7 bases, and 7 bases lay in between. The CDR3 DNA sequence: TGTGCCAGCAGTTACTCCCAACGGAATGAGCAGTTCTTC. It translates to CASSYSQRNEQFF.

The rearrangement uses TRBV7-2 and TRBJ1-2; 8 bases match TRBD1. Germline CDR1 reads SGHTA; CDR2 reads FQGNSA. V lost 2 bases and J lost 2; bases outside the gene matches: 16. The CDR3 loop spans 19 amino acids. The CDR3 nucleotides read TGTGCCAGCAGCTTAACACTGCTCAGATGGACAGGGTTGAACTATGGCTACACCTTC. Translating it yields CASSLTLLRWTGLNYGYTF.

V gene TRBV6-4 combines with J gene TRBJ2-3; D perhaps matches TRBD2 (6 bases). The CDR3 is 15 amino acids. Germline assignment: CDR1 MRHNA and CDR2 SNTAGT. The V and J ends lost 8 bases and 0 bases respectively, with 15 bases between them. CDR3 nucleotides: TGTGCCAGCGGTGGAACGAGCGGGAGCACAGATACGCAGTATTTT. This translates into CASGGTSGSTDTQYF.

The rearrangement links TRBV7-2 to TRBJ2-5; D is unclear. Trimming took off 5 bases at V and 5 bases at J, with 12 bases between the two ends. The CDR3 sequence is 13 residues long. The V gene's germline CDR1 is SGHTA and CDR2 FQGNSA. For the CDR3, the DNA is TGTGCCAGCAGCGATAGGCCCTGGGAGACCCAGTACTTC. Its protein is CASSDRPWETQYF.

Remarks on this clonotype: One base away lies a much larger clone, so this may be a sequencing read error. The V gene is TRBV27, the J gene TRBJ2-3, with TRBD2 identical over 14 bases. Unmatched junction bases numbered 7, after V lost 6 bases and J lost 5 bases. This CDR3 is 16 amino acids long. Germline V CDR1 and CDR2: MNHEY, SMNVEV (reference sequence). CDR3 DNA: TGTGCCAGCAGCCGGGGACTAGCGGGAGTGGGAGATACGCAGTATTTT. It encodes CASSRGLAGVGDTQYF.

This clonotype was counted a few times. The rearrangement joins TRBV7-3 to TRBJ2-3; D is undetermined. The CDR3 contains 15 residues. Trimming removed 1 base from V and 0 bases from J, with 8 bases in between. The germline V gene has CDR1 SGHTA and CDR2 FQGTGA. Here the CDR3 DNA reads TGTGCCAGCAGCTTAATAGGAACTAGCACAGATACGCAGTATTTT. Its protein is CASSLIGTSTDTQYF.

The chain uses TRBV20-1 and TRBJ2-7; possibly TRBD1 for D (5 bases). CDR1 is DFQATT and CDR2 is SNEGSKA in the germline V gene (reference sequence). Trimming took 0 bases from V and 3 from J, leaving 12 bases between them. This CDR3 has 14 residues. The CDR3, as DNA: TGCAGTGCTAGAGATCTGACAGACTTCTACGAGCAGTACTTC. Translation: CSARDLTDFYEQYF.

This rearrangement joins TRBV4-1 to TRBJ2-7; D call uncertain. This CDR3 region has 14 residues. Germline assignment: CDR1 MGHRA and CDR2 YSYEKL. V was cut by 0 bases and J by 3 bases, with 9 bases left in between. The CDR3 bases are TGCGCCAGCAGCCAAGATCCCGGTTACTACGAGCAGTACTTC. This gives the protein CASSQDPGYYEQYF.

V gene TRBV5-1 combines with J gene TRBJ2-1, with TRBD2 identical over 10 bases. Germline CDR1 SGHRS, CDR2 YFSETQ. The CDR3 consists of 15 residues. The V and J ends lost 0 bases and 9 bases, in that order; junction bases with no gene match: 6. The CDR3 loop reads CASSLDPSGSSEQFF. For the CDR3, the DNA is TGCGCCAGCAGCTTGGATCCTAGCGGGAGTAGTGAGCAGTTCTTC.

This clonotype was detected ten times or more. This chain connects TRBV7-2 to TRBJ2-7; TRBD2 is a possible D gene (5 bases). Per the germline V gene, CDR1 is SGHTA and CDR2 is FQGNSA. V gave up 5 bases and J gave up 0 bases, with 14 bases separating them. This CDR3 region has 15 residues. This CDR3 reads CASSPTRTHSYEQYF. The CDR3 DNA reads TGTGCCAGCAGCCCCACAAGGACTCACTCCTACGAGCAGTACTTC.